Given below is one T cell receptor beta chain in context. The beta constant-region primer was an equimolar mix of two oligonucleotides covering TRBC1 and TRBC2. TCRdb re-derived calls from the UMI-ligation and nested PCR reads in MiXCR, one entry per CDR3 protein. The data hold around 160,000 distinct CDR3 sequences, with over 15% observed a single time. This CDR3 has 10 amino acids. CDR1 and CDR2 (germline): DFQATT, SNEGSKA (reference sequence). With 4 bases clipped from V and 7 bases from J, the junction kept 0 bases outside the gene matches. The data stem from a study of naive and memory T cell subsets.

The sequence came from a human donor in good health. This chain uses TRBV20-1 with TRBJ1-1; 7 positions agree with TRBD1. Sequenced material: naive CD4+ T cells from blood. CDR3 DNA sequence: TGCAGTGCTAACAGGGGTGAAGCTTTCTTT. It yields the protein CSANRGEAFF.